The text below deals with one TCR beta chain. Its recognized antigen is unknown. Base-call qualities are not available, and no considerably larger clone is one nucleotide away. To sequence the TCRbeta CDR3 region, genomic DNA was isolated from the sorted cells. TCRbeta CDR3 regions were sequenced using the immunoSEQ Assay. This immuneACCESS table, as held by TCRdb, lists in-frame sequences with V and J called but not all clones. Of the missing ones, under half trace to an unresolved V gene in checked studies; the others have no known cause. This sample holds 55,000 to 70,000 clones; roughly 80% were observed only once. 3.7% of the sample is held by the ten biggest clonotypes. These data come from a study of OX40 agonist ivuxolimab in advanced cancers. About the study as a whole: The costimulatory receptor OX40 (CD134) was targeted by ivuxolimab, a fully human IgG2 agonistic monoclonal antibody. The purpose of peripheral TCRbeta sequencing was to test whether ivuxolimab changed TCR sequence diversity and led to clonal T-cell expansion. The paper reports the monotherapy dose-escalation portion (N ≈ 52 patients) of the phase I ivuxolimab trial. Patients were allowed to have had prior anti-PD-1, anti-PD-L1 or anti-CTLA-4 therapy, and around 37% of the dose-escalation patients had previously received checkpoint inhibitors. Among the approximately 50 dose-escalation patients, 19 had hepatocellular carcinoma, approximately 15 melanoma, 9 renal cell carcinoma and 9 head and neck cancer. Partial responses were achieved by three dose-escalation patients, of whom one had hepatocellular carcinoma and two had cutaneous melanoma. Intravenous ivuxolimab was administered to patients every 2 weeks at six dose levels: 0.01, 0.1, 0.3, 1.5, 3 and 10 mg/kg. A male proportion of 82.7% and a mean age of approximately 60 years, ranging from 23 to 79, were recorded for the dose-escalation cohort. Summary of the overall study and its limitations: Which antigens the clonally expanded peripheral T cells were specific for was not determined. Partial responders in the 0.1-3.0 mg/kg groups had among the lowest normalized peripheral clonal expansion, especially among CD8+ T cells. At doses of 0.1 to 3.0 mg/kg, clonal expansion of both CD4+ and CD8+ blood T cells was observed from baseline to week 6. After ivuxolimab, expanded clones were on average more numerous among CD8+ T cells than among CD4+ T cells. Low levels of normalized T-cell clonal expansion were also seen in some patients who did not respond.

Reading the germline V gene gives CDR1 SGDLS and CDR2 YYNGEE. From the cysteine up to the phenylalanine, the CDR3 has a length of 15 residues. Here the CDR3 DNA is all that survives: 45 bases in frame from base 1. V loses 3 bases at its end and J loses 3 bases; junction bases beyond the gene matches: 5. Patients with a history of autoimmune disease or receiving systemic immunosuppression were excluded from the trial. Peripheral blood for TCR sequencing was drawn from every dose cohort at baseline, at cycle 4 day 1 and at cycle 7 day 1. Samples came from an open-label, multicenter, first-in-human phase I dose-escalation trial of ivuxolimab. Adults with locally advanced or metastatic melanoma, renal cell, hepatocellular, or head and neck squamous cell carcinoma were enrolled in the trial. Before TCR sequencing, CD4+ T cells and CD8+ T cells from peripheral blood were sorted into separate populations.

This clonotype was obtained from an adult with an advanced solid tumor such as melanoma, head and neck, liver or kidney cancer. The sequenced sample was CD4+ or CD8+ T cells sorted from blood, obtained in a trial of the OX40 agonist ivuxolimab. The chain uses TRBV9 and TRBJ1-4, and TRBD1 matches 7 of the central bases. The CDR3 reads CASSAAGTANEKLFF. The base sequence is TGTGCCAGCAGCGCAGCCGGGACAGCTAATGAAAAACTGTTTTTT.